This T cell receptor beta chain comes out of a study of OX40 agonist ivuxolimab in advanced cancers. Only in-frame clones appear in the TCRdb table, and some are missing; sequencing was by immunoSEQ multiplex PCR. The table records approximately 37,000 clones, roughly 83% of them present only once. Trimming took 4 bases from V and 0 from J; bases not matched to a gene: 6. The CDR3 consists of 15 residues. Germline-derived CDR1 and CDR2 are MNHNS and SASEGT. This clone appeared a few times. This TCR was sampled from an adult with an advanced solid tumor such as melanoma, head and neck, liver or kidney cancer. The source material was CD4+ or CD8+ T cells sorted from blood, sampled in a trial of the OX40 agonist ivuxolimab. The chain links TRBV6-1 to TRBJ2-7; 7 positions agree with TRBD2. The CDR3 protein is CASSVTAGNSYEQYF. CDR3 nucleotides: TGTGCCAGCAGTGTAACAGCGGGGAACTCCTACGAGCAGTACTTC.